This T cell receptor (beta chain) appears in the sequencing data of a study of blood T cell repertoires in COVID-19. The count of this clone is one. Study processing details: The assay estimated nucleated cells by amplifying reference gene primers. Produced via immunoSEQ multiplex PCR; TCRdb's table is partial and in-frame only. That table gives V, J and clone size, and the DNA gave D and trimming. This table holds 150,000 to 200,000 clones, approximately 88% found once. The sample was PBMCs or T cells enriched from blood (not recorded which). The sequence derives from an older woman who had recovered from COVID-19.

The CDR3, as DNA: TGTGCCAGCAGGCCGGGACAGAATGTTTCACCCCTCCACTTT. Translation gives CASRPGQNVSPLHF. The V gene is TRBV14, the J gene TRBJ1-6; 7 bases align to TRBD1. Trimming cost V 6 bases and J 9 bases; bases outside gene matches: 8. Germline-derived CDR1 and CDR2 are SGHDN and FVKESK. The CDR3 is 14 amino acids.